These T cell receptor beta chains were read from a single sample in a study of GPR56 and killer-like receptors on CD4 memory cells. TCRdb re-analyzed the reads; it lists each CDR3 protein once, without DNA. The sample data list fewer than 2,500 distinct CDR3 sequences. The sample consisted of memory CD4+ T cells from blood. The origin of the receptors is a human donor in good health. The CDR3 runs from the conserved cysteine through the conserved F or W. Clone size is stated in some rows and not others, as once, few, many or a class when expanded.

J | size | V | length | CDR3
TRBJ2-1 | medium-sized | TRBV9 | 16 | CASSVVPSGRSNEQFF
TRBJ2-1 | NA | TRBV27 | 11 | CASRRGREQFF
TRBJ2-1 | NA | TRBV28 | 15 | CASSIRTSGQCEQFF
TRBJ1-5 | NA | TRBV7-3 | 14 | CASSLGGNNQPQHF
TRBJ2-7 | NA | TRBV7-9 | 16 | CASSSLITSGRVGQYF
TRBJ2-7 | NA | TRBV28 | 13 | CASRGPGVNEQYF
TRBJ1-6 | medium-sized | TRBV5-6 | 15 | CASSFDRRYNSPLHF
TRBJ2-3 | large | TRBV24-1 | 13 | CAIAGGPSDTQYF
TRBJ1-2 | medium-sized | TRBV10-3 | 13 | CAIRATGGDGYTF
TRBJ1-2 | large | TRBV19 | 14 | CASRELESHYGYTF
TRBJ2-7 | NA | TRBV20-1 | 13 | CSARPRTHYEQYF
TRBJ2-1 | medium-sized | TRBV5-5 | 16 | CASRPYLAGAVNEQFF
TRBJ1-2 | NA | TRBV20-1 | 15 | CSARGQSHQAYGYTF
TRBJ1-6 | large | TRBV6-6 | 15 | CASRPGLPGGSPLHF
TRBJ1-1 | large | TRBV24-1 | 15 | CATSDATGSATEAFF
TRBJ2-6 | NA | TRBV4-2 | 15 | CASSPPGTGANVLTF
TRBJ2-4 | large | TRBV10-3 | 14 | CAIRDAGGRNIQYF
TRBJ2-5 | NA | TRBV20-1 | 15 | CSARDDRVPQETQYF
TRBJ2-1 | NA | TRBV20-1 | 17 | CSARGRRLRDRYNEQFF
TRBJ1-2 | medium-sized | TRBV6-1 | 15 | CASSEESTGAFGYTF
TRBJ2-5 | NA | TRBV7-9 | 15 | CASSSTGQPGETQYF
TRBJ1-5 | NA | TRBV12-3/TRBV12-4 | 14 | CASSLTGGKQPQHF
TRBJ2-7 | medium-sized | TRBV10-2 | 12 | CASTRTLYEQYF
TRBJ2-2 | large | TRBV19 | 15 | CASSIKGPRTGELFF
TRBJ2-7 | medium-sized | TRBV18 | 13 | CASSPDISYEQYF
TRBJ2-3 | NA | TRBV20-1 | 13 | CSAGTDDSDTQYF
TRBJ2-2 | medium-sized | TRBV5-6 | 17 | CATSGGQPSPGSGELFF
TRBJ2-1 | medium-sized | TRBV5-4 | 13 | CASSLKGSNEQFF
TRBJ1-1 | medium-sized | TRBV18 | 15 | CASKTGALVNTEAFF
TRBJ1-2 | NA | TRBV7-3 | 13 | CASSFTGRGGYTF
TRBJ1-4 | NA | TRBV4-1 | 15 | CASSQAGNYNEKLFF
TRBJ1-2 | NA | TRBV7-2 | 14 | CASSLDPGGYGYTF
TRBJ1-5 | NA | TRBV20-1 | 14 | CSAPVGGEGQPQHF
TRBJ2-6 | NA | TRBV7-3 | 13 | CASSYLGQGVLTF
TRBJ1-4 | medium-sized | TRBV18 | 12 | CASSPSSEKLFF
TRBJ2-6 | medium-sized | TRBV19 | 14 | CASTDGAGANVLTF
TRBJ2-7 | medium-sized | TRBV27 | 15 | CASRKSGGGSYEQYF
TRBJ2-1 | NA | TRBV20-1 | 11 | CSAKPPNEQFF
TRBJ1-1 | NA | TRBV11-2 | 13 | CASSASSNTEAFF
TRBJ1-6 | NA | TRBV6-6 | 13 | CVTARDSTYEQYF
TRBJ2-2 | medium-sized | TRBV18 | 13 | CASSPAWAGELFF
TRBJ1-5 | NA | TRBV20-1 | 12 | CSQGRPNQPQHF
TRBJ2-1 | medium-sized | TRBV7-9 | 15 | CASSPPPRHGNEQFF
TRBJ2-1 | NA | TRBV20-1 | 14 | CSARYSGTAYEQFF
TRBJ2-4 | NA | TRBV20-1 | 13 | CSPSPGAKNIQYF
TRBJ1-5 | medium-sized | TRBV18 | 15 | CASSPGLRSNQPQHF
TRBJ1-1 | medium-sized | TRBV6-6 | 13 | CASSPHRGSEAFF
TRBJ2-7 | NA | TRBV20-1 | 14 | CSAKPGTAAYEQYF
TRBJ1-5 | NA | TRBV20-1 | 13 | CITTGNSNQPQHF
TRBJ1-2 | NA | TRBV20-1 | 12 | CSADRGNYGYTF
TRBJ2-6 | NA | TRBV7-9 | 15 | CASSFSGAGANVLTF
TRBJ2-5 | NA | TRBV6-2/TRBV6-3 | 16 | CASHTSSGRPQETQYF
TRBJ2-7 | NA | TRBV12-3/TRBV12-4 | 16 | CASSAYGTPSSYEQYF